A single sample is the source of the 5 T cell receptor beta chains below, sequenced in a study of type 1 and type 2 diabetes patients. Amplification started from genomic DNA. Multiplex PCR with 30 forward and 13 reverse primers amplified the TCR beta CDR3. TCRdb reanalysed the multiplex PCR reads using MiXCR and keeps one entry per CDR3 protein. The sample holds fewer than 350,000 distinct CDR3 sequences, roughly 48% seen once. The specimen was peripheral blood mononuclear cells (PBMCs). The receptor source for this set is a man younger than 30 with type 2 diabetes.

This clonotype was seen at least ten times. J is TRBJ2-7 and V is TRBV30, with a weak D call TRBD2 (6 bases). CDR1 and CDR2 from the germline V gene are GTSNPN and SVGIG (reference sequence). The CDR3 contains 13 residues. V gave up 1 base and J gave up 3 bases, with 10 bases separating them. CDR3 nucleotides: TGTGCCTGGAGTGCGGGAGACGTCTACGAGCAGTACTTC. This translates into CAWSAGDVYEQYF.

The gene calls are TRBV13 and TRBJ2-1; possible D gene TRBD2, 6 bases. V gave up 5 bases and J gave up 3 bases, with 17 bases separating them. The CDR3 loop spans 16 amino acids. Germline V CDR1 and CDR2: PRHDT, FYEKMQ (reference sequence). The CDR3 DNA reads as TGTGCCAGCAGCCAACCCGGAAGGACTATCTACAATGAGCAGTTCTTC. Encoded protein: CASSQPGRTIYNEQFF.

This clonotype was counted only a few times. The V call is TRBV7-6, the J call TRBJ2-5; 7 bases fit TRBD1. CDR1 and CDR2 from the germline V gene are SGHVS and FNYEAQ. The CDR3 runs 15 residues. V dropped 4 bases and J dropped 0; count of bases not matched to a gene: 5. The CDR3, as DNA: TGTGCCAGCAGCTGGCAGGGGGAGTACCAAGAGACCCAGTACTTC. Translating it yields CASSWQGEYQETQYF.

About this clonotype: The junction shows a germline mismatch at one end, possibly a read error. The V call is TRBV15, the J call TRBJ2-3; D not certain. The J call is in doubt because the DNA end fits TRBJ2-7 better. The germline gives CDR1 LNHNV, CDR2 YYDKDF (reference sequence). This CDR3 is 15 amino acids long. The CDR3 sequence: CAASRDLGSVDEQYF. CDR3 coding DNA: TGTGCCGCCAGCAGAGATTTAGGAAGCGTAGACGAGCAGTACTTC.

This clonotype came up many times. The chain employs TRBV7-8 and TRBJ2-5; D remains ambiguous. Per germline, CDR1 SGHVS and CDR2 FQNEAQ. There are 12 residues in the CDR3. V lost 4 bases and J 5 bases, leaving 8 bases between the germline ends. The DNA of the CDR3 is TGTGCCAGCAGCTCCGGACGGGAGACCCAGTACTTC. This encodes CASSSGRETQYF.